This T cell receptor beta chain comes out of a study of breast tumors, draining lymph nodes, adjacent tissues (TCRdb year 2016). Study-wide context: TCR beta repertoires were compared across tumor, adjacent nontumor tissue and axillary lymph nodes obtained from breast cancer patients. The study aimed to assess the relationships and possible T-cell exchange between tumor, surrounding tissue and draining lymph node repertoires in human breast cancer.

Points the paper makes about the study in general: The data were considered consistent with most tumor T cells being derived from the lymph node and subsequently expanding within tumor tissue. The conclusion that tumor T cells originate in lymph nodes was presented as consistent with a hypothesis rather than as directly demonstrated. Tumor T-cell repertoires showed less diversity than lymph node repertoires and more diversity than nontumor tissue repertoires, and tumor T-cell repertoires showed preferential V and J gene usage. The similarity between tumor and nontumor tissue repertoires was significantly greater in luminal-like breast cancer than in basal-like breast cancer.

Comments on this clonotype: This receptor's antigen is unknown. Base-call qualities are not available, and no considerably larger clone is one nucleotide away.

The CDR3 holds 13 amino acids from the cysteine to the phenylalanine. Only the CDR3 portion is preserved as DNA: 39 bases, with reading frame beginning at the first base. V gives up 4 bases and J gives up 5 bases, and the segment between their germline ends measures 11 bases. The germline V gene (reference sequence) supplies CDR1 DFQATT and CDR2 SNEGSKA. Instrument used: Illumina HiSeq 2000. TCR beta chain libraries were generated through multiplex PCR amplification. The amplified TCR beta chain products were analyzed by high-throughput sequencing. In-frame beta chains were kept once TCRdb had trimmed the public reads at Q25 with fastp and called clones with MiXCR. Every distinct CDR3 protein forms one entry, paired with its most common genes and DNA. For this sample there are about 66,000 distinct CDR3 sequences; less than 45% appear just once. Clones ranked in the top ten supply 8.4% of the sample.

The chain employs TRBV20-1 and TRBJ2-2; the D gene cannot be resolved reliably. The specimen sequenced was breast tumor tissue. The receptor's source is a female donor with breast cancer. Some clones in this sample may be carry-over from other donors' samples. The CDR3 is CSATRSRTGELFF. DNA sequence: TGCAGTGCTACCCGGTCCCGGACCGGGGAGCTGTTTTTT.